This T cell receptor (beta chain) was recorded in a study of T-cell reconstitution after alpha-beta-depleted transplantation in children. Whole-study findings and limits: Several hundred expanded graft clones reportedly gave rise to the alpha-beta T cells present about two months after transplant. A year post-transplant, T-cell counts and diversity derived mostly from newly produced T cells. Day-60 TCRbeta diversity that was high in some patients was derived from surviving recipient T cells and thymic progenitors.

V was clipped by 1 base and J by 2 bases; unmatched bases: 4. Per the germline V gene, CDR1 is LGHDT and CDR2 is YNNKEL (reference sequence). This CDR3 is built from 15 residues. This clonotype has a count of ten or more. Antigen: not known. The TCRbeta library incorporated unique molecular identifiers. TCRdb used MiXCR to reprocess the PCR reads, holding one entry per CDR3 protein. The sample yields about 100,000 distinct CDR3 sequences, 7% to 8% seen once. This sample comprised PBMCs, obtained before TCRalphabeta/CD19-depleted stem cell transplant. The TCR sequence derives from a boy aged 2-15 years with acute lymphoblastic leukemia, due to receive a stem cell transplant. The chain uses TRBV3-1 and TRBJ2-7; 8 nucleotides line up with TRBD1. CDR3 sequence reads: CASSQGRGLPYEQYF. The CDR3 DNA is TGTGCCAGCAGCCAAGGCAGGGGGCTCCCCTACGAGCAGTACTTC.